The 8 T cell receptor beta chains below were found in one sample sequenced in a study of cytomegalovirus exposure and HLA in healthy donors. The PCR used 60 Vbeta and 13 Jbeta primers. Method: immunoSEQ multiplex PCR; TCRdb's copy keeps in-frame clones and lacks some. The data show over 70,000 clones, 55% to 80% seen once. Sequenced sample: PBMCs. All receptors derive from a man aged 40-49 years in good health and CMV-seropositive.

This rearrangement joins TRBV28 to TRBJ2-1; the D gene is possibly TRBD1 (8 bases). CDR3 length equals 14 residues. V gave up 10 bases and J gave up 4 bases, with 17 bases separating them. Germline V lookup: CDR1 MDHEN, CDR2 SYDVKM. The CDR3 DNA reads TGTGCCACCCAGGGGGCTAGCGGATACAATGAGCAGTTCTTC. It codes for CATQGASGYNEQFF.

The chain combines TRBV5-1 with TRBJ2-1; 9 positions agree with TRBD1. V was pared by 4 bases and J by 7 bases, with 12 bases of the junction left unmatched. The CDR3 totals 16 residues. Germline CDR1 reads SGHRS; CDR2 reads YFSETQ. The CDR3 coding sequence is TGCGCCAGCAGCCCGGTTTTGGGACAGGGAGGGAATGAGCAGTTCTTC. This sequence encodes CASSPVLGQGGNEQFF.

The rearrangement joins TRBV19 to TRBJ1-4; 8 positions match TRBD1. CDR1 is LNHDA, CDR2 SQIVND, per germline (reference sequence). With V trimmed by 6 bases and J by 3 bases, 6 bases remained unmatched. This CDR3 has 15 residues. The DNA for the CDR3 is TGTGCCAGTAGCCCCTACAGGGGGGCTAATGAAAAACTGTTTTTT. Residues: CASSPYRGANEKLFF.

This clone showed up just once. This chain connects TRBV28 to TRBJ2-7; TRBD2 is a possible D gene (5 bases). Germline CDR1 is MDHEN and CDR2 is SYDVKM. The CDR3 length is 15 residues. The V end lost 4 bases, the J end lost 0 bases, and 13 bases lay between the germline ends. CDR3 in amino acids: CASSSSGLSSYEQYF. The CDR3 DNA sequence: TGTGCCAGCAGTTCCTCCGGACTTAGCTCCTACGAGCAGTACTTC.

This clone occurred a few times. Different DNA sequences within this sample yield the same CDR3. This chain links TRBV5-6 with TRBJ1-1, with D hard to call. The V gene lost 1 base and the J gene lost 4 bases, with 5 bases spanning the gap. Germline V CDR1 and CDR2: SGHDT, YYEEEE. There are 12 residues in the CDR3. The CDR3 is CASSLRGTEAFF. DNA of the CDR3: TGTGCCAGCAGCTTGCGGGGCACTGAAGCTTTCTTT.

In its sample, this clone was seen a few times. The chain combines TRBV6-1 with TRBJ2-1; 10 bases match TRBD1. Germline CDR1 MNHNS, CDR2 SASEGT. V trimming: 8 bases; J trimming: 5 bases; junction bases outside the gene matches: 3. The CDR3 spans 13 residues. CDR3 protein: CASRDRGNNEQFF. In DNA form, the CDR3 reads TGTGCCAGCCGGGACAGGGGTAACAATGAGCAGTTCTTC.

The V and J genes are TRBV15 and TRBJ1-1; D is unresolved. Per the germline V gene, CDR1 is LNHNV and CDR2 is YYDKDF (reference sequence). Trimming removed 1 base at V and 4 bases at J, with 13 bases between. The length of the CDR3 is 15 residues. The CDR3 reads CATSRVEGVPTEAFF. The CDR3 DNA reads TGTGCCACCAGCAGAGTTGAAGGAGTTCCCACTGAAGCTTTCTTT.

V is TRBV29-1 and J is TRBJ2-5, with TRBD2 identical over 8 bases. The junction had 7 bases not matched to a gene; V was cut back by 7 bases and J by 3 bases. The CDR3 extends over 13 amino acids. CDR1 and CDR2 from the germline V gene are SQVTM and ANQGSEA. CDR3 sequence (DNA): TGCAGCGACGCGGGGGGAGGTGAAGAGACCCAGTACTTC. This translates into CSDAGGGEETQYF.